Here is one T cell receptor (beta chain) with its context. Its antigen is unidentified. Trimming stripped 0 bases from V and 5 bases from J, with 18 bases between. Germline CDR1 reads SGDLS; CDR2 reads YYNGEE. The CDR3 has 16 residues. Based on CD45RO/CCR7/CD25/CD127/CD95/CD27, CD4+ regulatory, stem cell-like memory, naive and central memory cells were sorted. The data were obtained in a study of beta chain features in type 1 diabetes. Study summary: Similarity in age, gender and cell yields was seen between patients and healthy donors. Broader study findings: Insertion counts at VDJ junctions were lower in type 1 diabetes patients, who also showed more deletions there.

Expressed TCRB transcripts were sequenced after all isolated RNA was converted to cDNA. Assay used: immunoSEQ multiplex PCR; TCRdb lists only in-frame clones, some missing. The table shows about 620,000 clones, with roughly a sixth occurring only once. Sequencing input: naive CD4+ T cells from blood. This rearrangement joins TRBV9 to TRBJ2-7; perhaps TRBD1 as D (6 bases). The receptor was isolated from a man aged 18 to 30 in good health. The CDR3 sequence: CASSVGTSWGQDEQYF. The CDR3 region has the DNA TGTGCCAGCAGCGTAGGCACGTCCTGGGGGCAAGACGAGCAGTACTTC.